This TCR beta chain was identified during a study of T cell responses to AZD1222 COVID-19 vaccine. Per the germline V gene, CDR1 is LGHNA and CDR2 is YSLEER. CDR3 length equals 17 residues. The V and J ends lost 0 bases and 4 bases, in that order; junction bases with no gene match: 9. Repertoires were generated with immunoSEQ multiplex PCR, while TCRdb's copy carries only in-frame clones and drops some. The sample comprises around 120,000 clones, approximately 94% of which are singletons, and around 5.1% rests with the top ten. This TCR was sampled from an adult who received the AZD1222 COVID-19 vaccine. Material: peripheral blood, obtained 28 days after the second AZD1222 dose. J is TRBJ2-5 and V is TRBV4-3, with 9 bases lining up with TRBD2. DNA for the CDR3: TGCGCCAGCAGCCAAGAAGGGGGAACTAGCGGGCCAGAGACCCAGTACTTC. Translation: CASSQEGGTSGPETQYF.